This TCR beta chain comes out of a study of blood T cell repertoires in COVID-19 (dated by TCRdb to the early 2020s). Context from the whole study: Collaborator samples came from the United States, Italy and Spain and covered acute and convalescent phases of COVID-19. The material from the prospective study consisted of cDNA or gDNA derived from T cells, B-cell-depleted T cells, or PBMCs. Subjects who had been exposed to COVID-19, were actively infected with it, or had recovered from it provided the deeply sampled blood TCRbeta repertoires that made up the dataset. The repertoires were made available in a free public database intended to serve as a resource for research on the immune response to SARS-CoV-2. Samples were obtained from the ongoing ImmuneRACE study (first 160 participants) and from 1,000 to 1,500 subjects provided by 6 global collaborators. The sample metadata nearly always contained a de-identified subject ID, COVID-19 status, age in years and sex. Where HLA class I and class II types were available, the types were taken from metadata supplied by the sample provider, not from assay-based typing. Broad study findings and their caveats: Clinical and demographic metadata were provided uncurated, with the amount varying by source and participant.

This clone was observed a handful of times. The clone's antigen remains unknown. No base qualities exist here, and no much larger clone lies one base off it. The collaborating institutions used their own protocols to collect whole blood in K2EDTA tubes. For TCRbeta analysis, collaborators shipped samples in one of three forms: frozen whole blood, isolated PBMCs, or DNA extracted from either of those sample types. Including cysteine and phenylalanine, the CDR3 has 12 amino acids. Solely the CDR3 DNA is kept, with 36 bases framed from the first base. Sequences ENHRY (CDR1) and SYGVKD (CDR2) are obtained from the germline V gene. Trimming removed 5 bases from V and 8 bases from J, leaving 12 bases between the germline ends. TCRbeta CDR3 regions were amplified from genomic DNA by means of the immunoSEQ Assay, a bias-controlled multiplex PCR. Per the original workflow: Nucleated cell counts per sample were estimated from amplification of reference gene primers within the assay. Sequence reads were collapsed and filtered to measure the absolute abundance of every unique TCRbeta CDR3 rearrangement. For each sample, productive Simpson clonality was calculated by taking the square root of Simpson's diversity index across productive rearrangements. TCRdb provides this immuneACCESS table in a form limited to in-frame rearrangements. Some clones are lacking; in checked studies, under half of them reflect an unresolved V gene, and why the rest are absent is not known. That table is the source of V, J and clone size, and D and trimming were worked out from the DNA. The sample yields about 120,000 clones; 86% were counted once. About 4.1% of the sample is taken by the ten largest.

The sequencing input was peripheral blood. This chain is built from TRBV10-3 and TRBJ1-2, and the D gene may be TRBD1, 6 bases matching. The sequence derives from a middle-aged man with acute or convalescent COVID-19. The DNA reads TGTGCCATCAGTACAGGGTCTGAGGGCTACACCTTC. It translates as CAISTGSEGYTF.